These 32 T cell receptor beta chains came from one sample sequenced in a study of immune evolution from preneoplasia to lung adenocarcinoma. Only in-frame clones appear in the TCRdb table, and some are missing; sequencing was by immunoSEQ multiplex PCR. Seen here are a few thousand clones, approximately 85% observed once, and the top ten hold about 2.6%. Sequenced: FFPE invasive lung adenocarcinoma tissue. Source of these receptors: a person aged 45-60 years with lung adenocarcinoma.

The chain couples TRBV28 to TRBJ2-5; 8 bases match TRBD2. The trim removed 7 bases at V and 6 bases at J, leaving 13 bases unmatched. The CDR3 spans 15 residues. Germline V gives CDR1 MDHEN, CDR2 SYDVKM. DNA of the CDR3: TGTGCCAGCACTGCGGGGCTAGCGGGTTTTAAGACCCAGTACTTC. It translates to CASTAGLAGFKTQYF.

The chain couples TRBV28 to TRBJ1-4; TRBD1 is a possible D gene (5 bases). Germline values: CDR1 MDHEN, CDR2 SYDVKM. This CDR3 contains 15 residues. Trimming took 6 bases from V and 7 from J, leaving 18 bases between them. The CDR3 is CASSWTPARGEKLFF. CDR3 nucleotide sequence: TGTGCCAGCAGCTGGACACCGGCGAGGGGTGAAAAACTGTTTTTT.

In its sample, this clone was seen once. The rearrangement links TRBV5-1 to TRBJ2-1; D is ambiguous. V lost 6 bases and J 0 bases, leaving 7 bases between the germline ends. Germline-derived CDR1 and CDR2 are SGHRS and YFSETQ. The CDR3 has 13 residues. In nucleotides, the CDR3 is TGCGCCAGCAATTATAACTCCTACAATGAGCAGTTCTTC. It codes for CASNYNSYNEQFF.

The CDR3 region is CASSEFGTGELFF. The CDR3 nucleotides are TGTGCCAGCAGTGAATTTGGAACCGGGGAGCTGTTTTTT. The V and J genes are TRBV25-1 and TRBJ2-2; D remains ambiguous. The germline gives CDR1 MGHDK, CDR2 SYGVNS. The CDR3 covers 13 residues. The V end was cut by 1 base, the J end by 5 bases, with 5 bases between.

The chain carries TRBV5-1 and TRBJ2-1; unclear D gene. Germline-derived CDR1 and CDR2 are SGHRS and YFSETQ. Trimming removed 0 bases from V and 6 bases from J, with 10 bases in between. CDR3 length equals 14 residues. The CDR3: CASSLASASNEQFF. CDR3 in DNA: TGCGCCAGCAGCTTGGCCTCAGCTAGCAATGAGCAGTTCTTC.

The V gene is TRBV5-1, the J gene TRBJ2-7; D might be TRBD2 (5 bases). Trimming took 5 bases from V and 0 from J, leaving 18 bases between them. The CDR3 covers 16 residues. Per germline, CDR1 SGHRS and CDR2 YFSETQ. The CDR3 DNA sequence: TGCGCCAGCAGTCCAATAACGGACTTGAACTCCTACGAGCAGTACTTC. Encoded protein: CASSPITDLNSYEQYF.

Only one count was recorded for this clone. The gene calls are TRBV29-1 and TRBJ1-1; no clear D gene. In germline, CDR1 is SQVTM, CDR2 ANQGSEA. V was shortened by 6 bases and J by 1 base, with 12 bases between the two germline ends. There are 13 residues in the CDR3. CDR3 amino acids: CSVAQHPNTEAFF. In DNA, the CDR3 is TGCAGCGTCGCCCAACACCCGAACACTGAAGCTTTCTTT.

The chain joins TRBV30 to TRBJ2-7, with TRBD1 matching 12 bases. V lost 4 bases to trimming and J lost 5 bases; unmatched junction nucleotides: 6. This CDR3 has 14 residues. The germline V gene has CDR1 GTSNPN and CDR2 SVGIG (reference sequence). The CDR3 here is CAWKGDRGQDEQYF. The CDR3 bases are TGTGCCTGGAAAGGGGACAGGGGGCAGGACGAGCAGTACTTC. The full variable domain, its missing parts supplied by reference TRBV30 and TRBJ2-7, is SQTIHQWPATLVQPVGSPLSLECTVEGTSNPNLYWYRQAAGRGLQLLFYSVGIGQISSEVPQNLSASRPQDRQFILSSKKLLLSDSGFYLCAWKGDRGQDEQYFGPGTRLTVT.

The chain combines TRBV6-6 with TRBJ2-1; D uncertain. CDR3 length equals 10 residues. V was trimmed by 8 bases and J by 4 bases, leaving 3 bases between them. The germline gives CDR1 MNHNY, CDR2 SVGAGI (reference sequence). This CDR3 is CASGYNEQFF. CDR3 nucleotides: TGTGCCAGCGGGTACAATGAGCAGTTCTTC.

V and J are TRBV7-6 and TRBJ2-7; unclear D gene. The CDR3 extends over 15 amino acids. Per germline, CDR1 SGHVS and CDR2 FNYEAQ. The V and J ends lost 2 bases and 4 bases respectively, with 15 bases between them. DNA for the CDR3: TGTGCCAGCAGCTTAAACCCCGACGGAATTTACGAGCAGTACTTC. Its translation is CASSLNPDGIYEQYF. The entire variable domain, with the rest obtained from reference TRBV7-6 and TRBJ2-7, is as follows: GAGVSQSPRYKVTKRGQDVALRCDPISGHVSLYWYRQALGQGPEFLTYFNYEAQQDKSGLPNDRFSAERPEGSISTLTIQRTEQRDSAMYRCASSLNPDGIYEQYFGPGTRLTVT.

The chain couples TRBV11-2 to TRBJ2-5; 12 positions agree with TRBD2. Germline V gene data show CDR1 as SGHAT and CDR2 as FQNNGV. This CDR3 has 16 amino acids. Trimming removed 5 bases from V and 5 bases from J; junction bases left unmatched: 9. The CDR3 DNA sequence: TGTGCCAGCAGCGAGAATCTAGCGGGAGGGAGGGAGACCCAGTACTTC. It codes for CASSENLAGGRETQYF. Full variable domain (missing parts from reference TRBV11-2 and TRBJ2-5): EAGVAQSPRYKIIEKRQSVAFWCNPISGHATLYWYQQILGQGPKLLIQFQNNGVVDDSQLPKDRFSAERLKGVDSTLKIQPAKLEDSAVYLCASSENLAGGRETQYFGPGTRLLVL.

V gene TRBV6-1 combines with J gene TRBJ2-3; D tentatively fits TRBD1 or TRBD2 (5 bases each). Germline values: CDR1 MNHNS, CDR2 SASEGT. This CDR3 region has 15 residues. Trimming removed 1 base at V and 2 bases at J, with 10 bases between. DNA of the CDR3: TGTGCCAGCAGTGAAGATGAGGGGTCCACAGATACGCAGTATTTT. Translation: CASSEDEGSTDTQYF.

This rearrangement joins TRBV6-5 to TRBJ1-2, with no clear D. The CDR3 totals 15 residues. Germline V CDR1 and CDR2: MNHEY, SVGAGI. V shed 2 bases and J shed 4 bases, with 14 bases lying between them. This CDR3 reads CASSYEYRSAYGYTF. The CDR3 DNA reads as TGTGCCAGCAGTTACGAATATAGGTCGGCCTATGGCTACACCTTC.

This CDR3 is CASSFSRQGATEAFF. In nucleotides, the CDR3 is TGTGCCAGCAGTTTTAGTAGGCAGGGGGCCACTGAAGCTTTCTTT. The chain employs TRBV28 and TRBJ1-1; 8 positions match TRBD1. CDR1 and CDR2 (germline): MDHEN, SYDVKM. The CDR3 totals 15 residues. After removal of 3 bases from V and 4 bases from J, the junction contained 7 bases not matched to a gene.

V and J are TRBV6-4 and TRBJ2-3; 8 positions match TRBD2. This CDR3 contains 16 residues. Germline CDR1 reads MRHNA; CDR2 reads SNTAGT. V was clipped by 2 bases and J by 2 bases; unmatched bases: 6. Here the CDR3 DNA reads TGTGCCAGCAGTGACACCGGGACTAGTCACACAGATACGCAGTATTTT. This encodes CASSDTGTSHTDTQYF.

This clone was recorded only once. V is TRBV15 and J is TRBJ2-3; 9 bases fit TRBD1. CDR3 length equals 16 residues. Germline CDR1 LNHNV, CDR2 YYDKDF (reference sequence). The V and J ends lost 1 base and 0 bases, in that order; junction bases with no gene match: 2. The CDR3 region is CATSRGTGASTDTQYF. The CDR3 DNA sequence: TGTGCCACCAGCAGAGGGACAGGGGCTAGCACAGATACGCAGTATTTT.

CDR3: CASSALSGQSRAFF. For the CDR3, the DNA is TGTGCCAGCAGCGCCTTATCGGGACAGAGTAGGGCTTTCTTT. The gene calls are TRBV28 and TRBJ1-1; 7 nucleotides match TRBD1. Germline assignment: CDR1 MDHEN and CDR2 SYDVKM. V shed 6 bases and J 11 bases; nucleotides not matched to a gene: 15. The CDR3 covers 14 residues.

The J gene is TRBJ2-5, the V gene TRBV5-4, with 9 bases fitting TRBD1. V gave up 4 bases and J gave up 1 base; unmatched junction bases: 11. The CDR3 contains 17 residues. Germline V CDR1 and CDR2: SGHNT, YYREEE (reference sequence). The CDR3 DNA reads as TGTGCCAGCAGCGGGGGGTGGGTGACAGGGGGCCAAGAGACCCAGTACTTC. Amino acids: CASSGGWVTGGQETQYF.

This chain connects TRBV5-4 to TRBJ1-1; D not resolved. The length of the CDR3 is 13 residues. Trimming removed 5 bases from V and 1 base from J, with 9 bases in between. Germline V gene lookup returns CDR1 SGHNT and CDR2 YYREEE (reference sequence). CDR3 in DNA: TGTGCCAGCAGGGTAGGTGGGAACACTGAAGCTTTCTTT. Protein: CASRVGGNTEAFF.

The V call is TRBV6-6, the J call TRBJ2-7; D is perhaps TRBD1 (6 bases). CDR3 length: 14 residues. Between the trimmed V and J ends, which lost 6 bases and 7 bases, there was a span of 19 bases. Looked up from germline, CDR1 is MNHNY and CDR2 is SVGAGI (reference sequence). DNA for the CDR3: TGTGCCAGCAGACCCCCGGTCCCAGGGGAGGAGCAGTACTTC. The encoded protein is CASRPPVPGEEQYF.

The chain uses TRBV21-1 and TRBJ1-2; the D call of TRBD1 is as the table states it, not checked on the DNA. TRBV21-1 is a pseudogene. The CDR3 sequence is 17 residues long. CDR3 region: CASSKAVHVLFNYGYTF. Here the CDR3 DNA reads TGTGCCAGCAGCAAAGCCGTACACGTTCTCTTCAACTATGGCTACACCTTC.

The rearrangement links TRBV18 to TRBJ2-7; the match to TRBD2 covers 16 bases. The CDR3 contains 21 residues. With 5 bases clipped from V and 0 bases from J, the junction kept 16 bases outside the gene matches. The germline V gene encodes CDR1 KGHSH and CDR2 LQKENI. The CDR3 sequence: CASSNRGLAGGLGRSSYEQYF. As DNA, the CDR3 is TGTGCCAGCTCAAACAGGGGACTAGCGGGAGGGCTCGGGCGTTCCTCCTACGAGCAGTACTTC.

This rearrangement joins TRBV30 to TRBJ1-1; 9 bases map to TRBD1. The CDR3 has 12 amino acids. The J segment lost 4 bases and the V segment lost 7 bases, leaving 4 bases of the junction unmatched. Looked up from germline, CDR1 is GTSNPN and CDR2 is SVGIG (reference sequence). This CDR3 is CAYHRGPTEAFF. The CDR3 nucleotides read TGTGCCTATCACAGGGGGCCCACTGAAGCTTTCTTT.

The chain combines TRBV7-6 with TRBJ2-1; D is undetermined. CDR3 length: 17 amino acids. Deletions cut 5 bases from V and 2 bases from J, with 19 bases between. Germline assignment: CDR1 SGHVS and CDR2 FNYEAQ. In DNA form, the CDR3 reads TGTGCCAGCAGCCCCCCTGTGGGTACAAAACCCTACAATGAGCAGTTCTTC. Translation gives CASSPPVGTKPYNEQFF.

This CDR3 is CASSLASTSTDTQYF. CDR3 DNA: TGTGCCAGCAGCTTAGCAAGTACTAGCACAGATACGCAGTATTTT. The gene calls are TRBV7-2 and TRBJ2-3; D not certain. The ends were cut back, 0 bases at V and 0 bases at J, with 7 bases in the middle. The CDR3 loop spans 15 amino acids. Looked up from germline, CDR1 is SGHTA and CDR2 is FQGNSA.

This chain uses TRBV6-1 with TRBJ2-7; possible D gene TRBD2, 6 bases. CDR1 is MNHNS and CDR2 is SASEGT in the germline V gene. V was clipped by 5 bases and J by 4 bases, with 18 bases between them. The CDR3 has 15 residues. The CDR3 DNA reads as TGTGCCAGCAGTCTCTCTCCGGGAGAGAATTACGAGCAGTACTTC. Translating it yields CASSLSPGENYEQYF.

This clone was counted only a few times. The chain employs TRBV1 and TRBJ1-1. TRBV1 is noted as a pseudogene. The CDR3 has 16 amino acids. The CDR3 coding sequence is TGCACCAGCAGCCAAGATCCCGGGGCAAAGAACACTGAAGCTTTCTTT. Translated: CTSSQDPGAKNTEAFF.

CDR3 loop: CASSQGQGFGETQYF. CDR3 sequence (DNA): TGTGCCAGCAGCCAGGGACAGGGGTTCGGGGAGACCCAGTACTTC. This chain joins TRBV4-2 and TRBJ2-5; 10 bases are a match to TRBD1. This CDR3 contains 15 residues. V was pared by 3 bases and J by 5 bases, with 6 bases of the junction left unmatched. In germline, CDR1 is LGHNA, CDR2 YNFKEQ.

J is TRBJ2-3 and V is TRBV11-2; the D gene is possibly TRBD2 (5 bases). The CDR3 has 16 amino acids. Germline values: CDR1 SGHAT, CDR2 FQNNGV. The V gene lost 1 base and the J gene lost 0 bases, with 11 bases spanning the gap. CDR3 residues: CASSLAGGGSTDTQYF. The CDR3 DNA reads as TGTGCCAGCAGCTTAGCAGGTGGCGGGAGCACAGATACGCAGTATTTT.

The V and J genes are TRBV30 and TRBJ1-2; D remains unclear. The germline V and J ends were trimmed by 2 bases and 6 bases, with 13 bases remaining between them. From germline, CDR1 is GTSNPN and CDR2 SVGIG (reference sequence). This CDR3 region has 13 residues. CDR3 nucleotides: TGTGCCTGGAGTATGCACCGACCAGATGGCTACACCTTC. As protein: CAWSMHRPDGYTF. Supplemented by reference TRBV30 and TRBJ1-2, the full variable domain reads SQTIHQWPATLVQPVGSPLSLECTVEGTSNPNLYWYRQAAGRGLQLLFYSVGIGQISSEVPQNLSASRPQDRQFILSSKKLLLSDSGFYLCAWSMHRPDGYTFGSGTRLTVV.

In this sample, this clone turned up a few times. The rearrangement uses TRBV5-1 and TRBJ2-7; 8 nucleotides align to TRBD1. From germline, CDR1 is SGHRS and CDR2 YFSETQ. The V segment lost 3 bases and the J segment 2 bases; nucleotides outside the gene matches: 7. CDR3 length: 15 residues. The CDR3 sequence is CASSSGTGGPYEQYF. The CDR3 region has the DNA TGCGCCAGCAGCTCAGGGACAGGTGGGCCCTACGAGCAGTACTTC.

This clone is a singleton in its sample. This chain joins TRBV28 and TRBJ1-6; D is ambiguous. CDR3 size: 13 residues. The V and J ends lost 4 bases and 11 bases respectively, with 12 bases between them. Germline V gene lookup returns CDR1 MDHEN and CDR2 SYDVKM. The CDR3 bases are TGTGCCAGCAGTTCGGCCCGACCGCCACCCCTCCACTTT. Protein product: CASSSARPPPLHF.